A single T cell receptor beta chain is shown here with its context. Its antigen is still unknown. This sample is part of a study of cytomegalovirus exposure and HLA in healthy donors. Findings of the study overall: A later analysis reportedly identified an Asian-associated ancestry cluster as carrying fewer N-insertions than the roughly 720-donor mean. In a later analysis, CMV-associated beta chains were mostly HLA-associated, it appeared.

PCR primers comprised 60 Vbeta and 13 Jbeta primers. Sequencing was performed with immunoSEQ multiplex PCR; in TCRdb, only in-frame clones are kept and a portion is missing. The sample has more than 85,000 clones; just under 70% are singletons. This sequence originates from a woman in her seventies in good health and CMV-seropositive. Source material: PBMCs.

The DNA for the CDR3 is TGTGCCAGCTCTACGCCCCTAGGCTCCGGAGCTAACTATGGCTACACCTTC. Translation: CASSTPLGSGANYGYTF. The chain carries TRBV18 and TRBJ1-2; D remains ambiguous. The CDR3 consists of 17 residues. Germline values: CDR1 KGHSH, CDR2 LQKENI. Trimming removed 6 bases from V and 0 bases from J, with 20 bases in between.